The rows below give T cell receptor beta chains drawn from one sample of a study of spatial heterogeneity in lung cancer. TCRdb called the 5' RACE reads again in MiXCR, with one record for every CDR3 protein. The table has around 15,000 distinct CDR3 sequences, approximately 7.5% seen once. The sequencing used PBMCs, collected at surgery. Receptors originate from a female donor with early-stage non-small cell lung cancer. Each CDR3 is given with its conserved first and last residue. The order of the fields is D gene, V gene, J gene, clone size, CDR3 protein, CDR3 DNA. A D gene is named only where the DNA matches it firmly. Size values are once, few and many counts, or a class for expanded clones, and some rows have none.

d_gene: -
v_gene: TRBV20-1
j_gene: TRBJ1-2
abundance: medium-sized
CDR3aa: CSARDREDANYGYTF
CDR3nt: TGCAGTGCTAGAGATCGGGAGGATGCTAACTATGGCTACACCTTC

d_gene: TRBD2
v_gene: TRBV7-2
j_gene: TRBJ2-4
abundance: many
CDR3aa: CASSERGASVKNIQYF
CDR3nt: TGTGCCAGCAGCGAGCGGGGGGCGTCAGTTAAAAACATTCAGTACTTC

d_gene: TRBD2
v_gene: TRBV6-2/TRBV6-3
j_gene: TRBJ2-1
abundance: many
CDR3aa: CASSSPLAGGGEQFF
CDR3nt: TGTGCCAGCAGTTCCCCACTAGCGGGAGGGGGTGAGCAGTTCTTC

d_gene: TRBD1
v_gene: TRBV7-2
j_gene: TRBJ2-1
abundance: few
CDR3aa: CASRNDRATYNEQFF
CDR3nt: TGTGCCAGCAGAAACGACAGGGCAACCTACAATGAGCAGTTCTTC

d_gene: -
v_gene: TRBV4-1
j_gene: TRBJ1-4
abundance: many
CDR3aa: CASSQERGTANEKLFF
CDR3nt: TGCGCCAGCAGCCAAGAACGGGGGACCGCTAATGAAAAACTGTTTTTT

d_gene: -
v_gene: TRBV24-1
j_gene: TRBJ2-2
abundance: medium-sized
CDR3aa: CATSDRTVPTGELFF
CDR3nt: TGTGCCACCAGTGACCGGACAGTACCCACCGGGGAGCTGTTTTTT

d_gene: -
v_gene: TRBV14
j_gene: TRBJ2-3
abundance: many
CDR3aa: CASSQGDTQYF
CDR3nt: TGTGCCAGCAGCCAAGGAGATACGCAGTATTTT

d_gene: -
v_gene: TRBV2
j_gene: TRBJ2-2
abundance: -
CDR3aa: CASGLRGSTGELFF
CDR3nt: TGTGCCAGCGGCTTGAGGGGGAGCACCGGGGAGCTGTTTTTT

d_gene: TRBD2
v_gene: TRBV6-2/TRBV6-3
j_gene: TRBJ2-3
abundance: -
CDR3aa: CASSYTLAADTQYF
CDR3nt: TGTGCCAGCAGTTACACCCTAGCGGCAGATACGCAGTATTTT

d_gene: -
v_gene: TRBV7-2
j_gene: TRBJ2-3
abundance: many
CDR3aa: CASRSTGYGTDTQYF
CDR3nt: TGTGCCAGCAGATCAACAGGGTATGGGACAGATACGCAGTATTTT

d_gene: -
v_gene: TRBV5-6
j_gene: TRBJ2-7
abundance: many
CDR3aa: CASSLGEARPAYEQYF
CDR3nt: TGTGCCAGCAGCTTGGGAGAAGCGCGGCCGGCCTACGAGCAGTACTTC

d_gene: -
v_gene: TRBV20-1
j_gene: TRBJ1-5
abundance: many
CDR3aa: CSARDPGRQFNQPQHF
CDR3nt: TGCAGTGCTAGGGACCCCGGCCGACAGTTCAATCAGCCCCAGCATTTT

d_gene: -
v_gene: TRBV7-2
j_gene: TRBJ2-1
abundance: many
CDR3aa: CASSLQGNEQFF
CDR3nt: TGTGCCAGCAGCTTGCAGGGGAATGAGCAGTTCTTC

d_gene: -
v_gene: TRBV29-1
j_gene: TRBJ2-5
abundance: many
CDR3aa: CSLRGETQYF
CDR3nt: TGCAGCTTGAGAGGAGAGACCCAGTACTTC

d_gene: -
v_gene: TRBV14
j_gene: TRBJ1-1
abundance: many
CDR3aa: CASSQDWGTEAFF
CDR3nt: TGTGCCAGCAGCCAAGATTGGGGAACTGAAGCTTTCTTT

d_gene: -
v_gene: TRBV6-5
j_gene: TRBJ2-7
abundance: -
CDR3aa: CASSLGGQRATEQYF
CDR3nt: TGTGCCAGCAGTCTCGGGGGACAGAGGGCTACCGAGCAGTACTTC

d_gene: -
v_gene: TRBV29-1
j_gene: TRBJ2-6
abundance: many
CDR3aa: CSVRTNSGANVLTF
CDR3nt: TGCAGCGTTCGTACCAACTCTGGGGCCAACGTCCTGACTTTC